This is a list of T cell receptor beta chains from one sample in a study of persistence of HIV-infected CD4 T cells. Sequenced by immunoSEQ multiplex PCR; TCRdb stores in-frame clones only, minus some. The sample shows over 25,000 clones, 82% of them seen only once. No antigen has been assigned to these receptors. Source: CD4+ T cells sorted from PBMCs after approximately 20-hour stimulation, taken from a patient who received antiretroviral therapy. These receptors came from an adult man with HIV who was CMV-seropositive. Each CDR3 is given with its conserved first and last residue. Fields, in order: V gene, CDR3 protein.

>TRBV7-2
CASSLGGGQGARGYTF
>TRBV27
CASSFAGQAMWAKTNEQFF
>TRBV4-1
CASSQHPAVGETQYF
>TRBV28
CASSLTAYGYTF
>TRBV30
CAWSVTGISGEAFF
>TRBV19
CASSMGGTLNTGELFF
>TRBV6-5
CASRGTNTEAFF
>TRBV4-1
CASSQVGNTIYF
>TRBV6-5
CATSYNTGELFF
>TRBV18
CASSLRDSYEQYF
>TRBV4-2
CASSSRWGADEKLFF
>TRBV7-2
CASSQQGMNYGYTF
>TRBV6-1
CASSEAPNQPQHF